This section outlines one T cell receptor beta chain sequence together with its context. Germline loops: CDR1 MNHNY, CDR2 SVGAGI (reference sequence). There are 16 residues in the CDR3. The trim removed 2 bases at V and 0 bases at J, leaving 2 bases unmatched. The data stem from a study of cytomegalovirus exposure and HLA in healthy donors. The PCR employed 60 Vbeta primers together with 13 Jbeta primers. Assay: immunoSEQ multiplex PCR; the TCRdb copy retains only in-frame clones and omits some. The table has approximately 200,000 clones, over 65% seen once; the top ten hold around 0.1%. This chain joins TRBV6-6 and TRBJ1-5, with 9 bases fitting TRBD1. The receptor was derived from a boy younger than 10 in good health and CMV-seronegative. Material for sequencing was PBMCs. CDR3 in amino acids: CASSYGQGPSNQPQHF. CDR3 in DNA: TGTGCCAGCAGTTACGGACAGGGGCCTAGCAATCAGCCCCAGCATTTT.